Below are 30 T cell receptor beta chains sequenced from a single sample in a study of CD4 T cells in relation to SARS-CoV-2 and coronaviruses. The unexposed donors gave CD4+ T cells in 2011-2018, prior to COVID-19. CD4+ T cells were isolated from the cells after more than nine days of culture. These receptors have no identified antigens. Profiled with immunoSEQ multiplex PCR; TCRdb holds only in-frame clones, not every one. The data hold 20,000 or so clones, with 80% to 85% observed a single time. The source material was CD4+ T cells from PBMCs, cultured in vitro. These receptors all come from a human donor in good health.

This chain uses TRBV12-5 with TRBJ1-4; D is undetermined. Trimming removed 2 bases at V and 12 bases at J, with 10 bases between. This CDR3 has 12 amino acids. The germline CDR1 and CDR2 sequences are LGHNT and FRNRAP. CDR3 sequence reads: CASGLFLRELFF. The CDR3 DNA reads TGTGCTAGTGGTTTGTTCCTGAGGGAACTGTTTTTT.

This chain links TRBV6-2 or TRBV6-3 with TRBJ1-5; 9 bases agree with TRBD1. Germline lookup yields CDR1 MNHEY and CDR2 SVGEGT. The CDR3 contains 15 residues. Unmatched junction bases numbered 8, after V lost 5 bases and J lost 6 bases. DNA for the CDR3: TGTGCCAGCAGTCTAGGGACAGGGAGGACTCAGCCCCAGCATTTT. Amino acid sequence: CASSLGTGRTQPQHF.

J is TRBJ2-2 and V is TRBV14, with TRBD1 matching 8 bases. Germline CDR1 and CDR2: SGHDN and FVKESK. V gave up 4 bases and J gave up 8 bases; unmatched junction bases: 6. The CDR3 consists of 14 residues. The CDR3 sequence: CASSRTGLSGELFF. The CDR3 DNA is TGTGCCAGCAGCCGGACAGGGCTGTCAGGGGAGCTGTTTTTT.

This chain uses TRBV9 with TRBJ1-6; perhaps TRBD1 as D (6 bases). The length of the CDR3 is 14 residues. V was cut by 5 bases and J by 6 bases, with 12 bases left in between. Germline assignment: CDR1 SGDLS and CDR2 YYNGEE. CDR3 nucleotide sequence: TGTGCCAGCAGGCCGGGACATTCTAATTCACCCCTCCACTTT. Protein product: CASRPGHSNSPLHF. Drawing the rest from reference TRBV9 and TRBJ1-6, the complete variable domain is DSGVTQTPKHLITATGQRVTLRCSPRSGDLSVYWYQQSLDQGLQFLIQYYNGEERAKGNILERFSAQQFPDLHSELNLSSLELGDSALYFCASRPGHSNSPLHFGNGTRLTVT.

The V call is TRBV14, the J call TRBJ2-5; D is ambiguous. The CDR3 is 15 amino acids. CDR1 is SGHDN, CDR2 FVKESK, per germline. The germline V and J ends were trimmed by 2 bases and 1 base, with 11 bases remaining between them. CDR3 nucleotides: TGTGCCAGCAGCCAACTGGGAAAGGGCCAAGAGACCCAGTACTTC. Amino acids: CASSQLGKGQETQYF. The full variable domain, with the rest looked up from reference TRBV14 and TRBJ2-5, is EAGVTQFPSHSVIEKGQTVTLRCDPISGHDNLYWYRRVMGKEIKFLLHFVKESKQDESGMPNNRFLAERTGGTYSTLKVQPAELEDSGVYFCASSQLGKGQETQYFGPGTRLLVL.

The rearrangement joins TRBV27 to TRBJ2-5, with 10 bases fitting TRBD1. The V gene's germline CDR1 is MNHEY and CDR2 SMNVEV (reference sequence). V gave up 5 bases and J gave up 4 bases; unmatched junction bases: 16. This CDR3 is built from 18 residues. The CDR3 here is CASSPKIPRQGAGETQYF. CDR3 sequence (DNA): TGTGCCAGCAGTCCTAAAATCCCTAGACAGGGGGCCGGAGAGACCCAGTACTTC.

The rearrangement uses TRBV9 and TRBJ2-7, with a possible D match to TRBD1 (6 bases). The CDR3 runs to 15 residues. Deletions cut 3 bases from V and 0 bases from J, with 13 bases between. CDR1 is SGDLS, CDR2 YYNGEE, per germline. CDR3 sequence (DNA): TGTGCCAGCAGCGCGACGGGACACGTCTCCTACGAGCAGTACTTC. This sequence encodes CASSATGHVSYEQYF. The full variable domain, rest sourced from reference TRBV9 and TRBJ2-7, is DSGVTQTPKHLITATGQRVTLRCSPRSGDLSVYWYQQSLDQGLQFLIQYYNGEERAKGNILERFSAQQFPDLHSELNLSSLELGDSALYFCASSATGHVSYEQYFGPGTRLTVT.

The J gene is TRBJ1-6, the V gene TRBV9; D is unclear. The CDR3 length is 15 residues. V lost 0 bases, J lost 5 bases, and 9 bases lay in between. Germline V gene data show CDR1 as SGDLS and CDR2 as YYNGEE. CDR3 in DNA: TGTGCCAGCAGCGTAGACAGCAGCAATAATTCACCCCTCCACTTT. Its protein product is CASSVDSSNNSPLHF.

This clone was seen only a few times. This chain joins TRBV7-9 and TRBJ2-1; TRBD2 matches at 11 bases. The CDR3 has 16 amino acids. J gave up 9 bases and V 5 bases, and 12 bases lay outside the gene matches. The germline V gene encodes CDR1 SEHNR and CDR2 FQNEAQ (reference sequence). CDR3 DNA sequence: TGTGCCAGCAGCCTACCGTTGTTAGCGGGGGGGTCTGAGCAGTTCTTC. Translation: CASSLPLLAGGSEQFF.

V gene TRBV6-2 or TRBV6-3 combines with J gene TRBJ2-5, with 7 bases lining up with TRBD1. Trimming removed 2 bases from V and 5 bases from J; junction bases left unmatched: 2. The germline CDR1 and CDR2 sequences are MNHEY and SVGEGT. The CDR3 covers 13 residues. The CDR3 DNA reads as TGTGCCAGCAGTTACAGGGGGCCGGAGACCCAGTACTTC. It yields the protein CASSYRGPETQYF.

The CDR3 protein is CASSYPGQPSNQPQHF. CDR3 nucleotides: TGTGCCAGCAGTTACCCGGGACAACCTAGCAATCAGCCCCAGCATTTT. The rearrangement uses TRBV6-2 or TRBV6-3 and TRBJ1-5; tentative D call: TRBD1 (6 bases). Germline CDR1 MNHEY, CDR2 SVGEGT. V lost 2 bases, J lost 0 bases, and 11 bases lay in between. The CDR3 covers 16 residues.

This rearrangement joins TRBV2 to TRBJ2-7; perhaps TRBD1 as D (5 bases). Germline V gene data show CDR1 as SNHLY and CDR2 as FYNNEI. The CDR3 is 14 amino acids. V shed 6 bases and J shed 1 base, with 13 bases lying between them. The CDR3 reads CASRDLGVSYEQYF. The CDR3 DNA sequence: TGTGCCAGCAGGGACCTAGGGGTTTCCTACGAGCAGTACTTC.

V is TRBV28 and J is TRBJ1-2; D may be TRBD1 (6 bases). This CDR3 spans 14 amino acids. Germline CDR1 reads MDHEN; CDR2 reads SYDVKM. The V gene lost 7 bases and the J gene lost 1 base, with 13 bases spanning the gap. The CDR3, as DNA: TGTGCCAGCATCCCCAGGGGAGGTAACTATGGCTACACCTTC. This encodes CASIPRGGNYGYTF.

The chain combines TRBV6-5 with TRBJ1-2; 11 nucleotides line up with TRBD1. Looked up from germline, CDR1 is MNHEY and CDR2 is SVGAGI. V lost 7 bases, J lost 7 bases, and 5 bases stayed unmatched. The CDR3 length is 13 residues. In DNA form, the CDR3 reads TGTGCCAGCACTCGGACAGGGGGCGCTGGCTACACCTTC. This codes for CASTRTGGAGYTF.

This rearrangement joins TRBV7-2 to TRBJ2-3; unclear D gene. Per germline, CDR1 SGHTA and CDR2 FQGNSA. The CDR3 extends over 12 amino acids. Between the trimmed V and J ends, which lost 8 bases and 5 bases, there was a span of 11 bases. DNA for the CDR3: TGTGCCAGCGCGGAAGGAGTAGATACGCAGTATTTT. Its translation is CASAEGVDTQYF. Variable domain in full (rest from reference TRBV7-2 and TRBJ2-3): GAGVSQSPSNKVTEKGKDVELRCDPISGHTALYWYRQSLGQGLEFLIYFQGNSAPDKSGLPSDRFSAERTGGSVSTLTIQRTQQEDSAVYLCASAEGVDTQYFGPGTRLTVL.

The chain links TRBV7-9 to TRBJ1-6; the D is unclear. Trimming took 1 base from V and 8 from J, leaving 12 bases between them. In germline, CDR1 is SEHNR, CDR2 FQNEAQ (reference sequence). The length of the CDR3 is 15 residues. The CDR3 DNA reads TGTGCCAGCAGCTTAGGCACCATAGCCGATTCACCCCTCCACTTT. It specifies CASSLGTIADSPLHF. The full variable domain, rest sourced from reference TRBV7-9 and TRBJ1-6, is DTGVSQNPRHKITKRGQNVTFRCDPISEHNRLYWYRQTLGQGPEFLTYFQNEAQLEKSRLLSDRFSAERPKGSFSTLEIQRTEQGDSAMYLCASSLGTIADSPLHFGNGTRLTVT.

The chain recombines TRBV7-8 with TRBJ2-1, with D possibly TRBD2 on 7 matching bases. Per the germline V gene, CDR1 is SGHVS and CDR2 is FQNEAQ. The CDR3 covers 16 residues. V lost 4 bases and J lost 4, with 17 bases in between. CDR3 in DNA: TGTGCCAGCAGCTCCTCGCTGGGGGGGGCGTACAATGAGCAGTTCTTC. Protein sequence: CASSSSLGGAYNEQFF.

The chain uses TRBV6-5 and TRBJ2-7; TRBD1 matches at 7 bases. The CDR3 totals 14 residues. Trimming took 6 bases from V and 3 from J; bases not matched to a gene: 8. Germline assignment: CDR1 MNHEY and CDR2 SVGAGI. The DNA of the CDR3 is TGTGCCAGCAGGAGGGGGCAGGGTTTCTACGAGCAGTACTTC. Translation: CASRRGQGFYEQYF.

This clone was seen only once. The chain joins TRBV13 to TRBJ1-2; D is unresolved. This CDR3 spans 14 amino acids. The V end lost 5 bases, the J end lost 7 bases, and 17 bases lay between the germline ends. Per germline, CDR1 PRHDT and CDR2 FYEKMQ (reference sequence). The CDR3 sequence is CASSLRERAPGYTF. For the CDR3, the DNA is TGTGCCAGCAGCCTTCGAGAAAGGGCCCCTGGCTACACCTTC.

In DNA form, the CDR3 reads TGTGCCAGCTCACCTCGGGGTCGATCCTACGGGTCCAGTAATGAAAAACTGTTTTTT. Translation gives CASSPRGRSYGSSNEKLFF. The genes are TRBV18 and TRBJ1-4; D is ambiguous. Trimming shortened V by 3 bases and J by 4 bases, and 24 bases separated the two germline ends. CDR1 KGHSH and CDR2 LQKENI come from the germline V gene. This CDR3 comprises 19 residues. Supplemented by reference TRBV18 and TRBJ1-4, the full variable domain reads NAGVMQNPRHLVRRRGQEARLRCSPMKGHSHVYWYRQLPEEGLKFMVYLQKENIIDESGMPKERFSAEFPKEGPSILRIQQVVRGDSAAYFCASSPRGRSYGSSNEKLFFGSGTQLSVL.

This clone appeared a few times. The rearrangement uses TRBV5-6 and TRBJ2-7; 9 bases map to TRBD1. Per the germline V gene, CDR1 is SGHDT and CDR2 is YYEEEE. The CDR3 has 13 residues. V lost 4 bases and J lost 7; bases outside the gene matches: 6. The CDR3 DNA sequence: TGTGCCAGCAGCCCGGGACAGGGTCGGGAGCAGTACTTC. Its protein is CASSPGQGREQYF.

The chain recombines TRBV12-3 or TRBV12-4 with TRBJ1-5; 7 bases fit TRBD1. Unmatched junction bases numbered 4, after V lost 6 bases and J lost 5 bases. The CDR3 has 13 residues. The CDR3 loop is CASRGQMDQPQHF. CDR3 bases: TGTGCCAGCAGGGGACAGATGGATCAGCCCCAGCATTTT.

This clone appeared once. The rearrangement links TRBV28 to TRBJ2-3, with TRBD2 identical over 8 bases. With 6 bases clipped from V and 6 bases from J, the junction kept 14 bases outside the gene matches. The CDR3 contains 16 residues. Germline V lookup: CDR1 MDHEN, CDR2 SYDVKM. CDR3 protein: CASRSLTSGPRDTQYF. CDR3 in DNA: TGTGCCAGCAGGTCTTTAACTAGCGGTCCGAGGGATACGCAGTATTTT.

The chain couples TRBV12-3 or TRBV12-4 to TRBJ1-5; D unresolved. The CDR3 sequence is 13 residues long. The V gene lost 3 bases and the J gene lost 7 bases, with 10 bases spanning the gap. The CDR3 DNA is TGTGCCAGCAGTTTTGCCGATGGGCAGCCCCAGCATTTT. Protein: CASSFADGQPQHF.

The chain carries TRBV5-1 and TRBJ2-2; 7 bases agree with TRBD1. J gave up 5 bases and V 0 bases, and 7 bases lay outside the gene matches. Per the germline V gene, CDR1 is SGHRS and CDR2 is YFSETQ. The CDR3 loop spans 16 amino acids. The DNA of the CDR3 is TGCGCCAGCAGCTTGGCAGGGGGTAGGAGGACCGGGGAGCTGTTTTTT. Translated, it gives CASSLAGGRRTGELFF.

In this sample, this clone turned up once. This sequence joins TRBV6-1 and TRBJ2-5; 10 bases match TRBD2. V was clipped by 1 base and J by 5 bases; unmatched bases: 7. Per the germline V gene, CDR1 is MNHNS and CDR2 is SASEGT. The CDR3 runs to 16 residues. DNA for the CDR3: TGTGCCAGCAGTGAAGGTGGACTAGCGGCCCATGAGACCCAGTACTTC. Its translation: CASSEGGLAAHETQYF.

The chain joins TRBV6-2 or TRBV6-3 to TRBJ2-7; 8 positions match TRBD2. In germline, CDR1 is MNHEY, CDR2 SVGEGT. V lost 0 bases, J lost 3 bases, and 4 bases stayed unmatched. The CDR3 sequence is 15 residues long. The CDR3 sequence: CASSYSPSGGYEQYF. The CDR3 bases are TGTGCCAGCAGTTACTCGCCCAGCGGGGGCTACGAGCAGTACTTC.

This clone has only one observation. This rearrangement joins TRBV7-2 to TRBJ2-7; the D gene is possibly TRBD1 (5 bases). Trimming left V 7 bases short and J 0 bases short, with 19 bases between. Germline values: CDR1 SGHTA, CDR2 FQGNSA. This CDR3 is built from 16 residues. CDR3 DNA sequence: TGTGCCAGCACCATGATGGGCAGGGCGAGCTCCTACGAGCAGTACTTC. Residues: CASTMMGRASSYEQYF. The entire variable domain, with the rest obtained from reference TRBV7-2 and TRBJ2-7, is as follows: GAGVSQSPSNKVTEKGKDVELRCDPISGHTALYWYRQSLGQGLEFLIYFQGNSAPDKSGLPSDRFSAERTGGSVSTLTIQRTQQEDSAVYLCASTMMGRASSYEQYFGPGTRLTVT.

V usage is TRBV2 and J usage is TRBJ2-1; D is possibly TRBD1 (5 bases). Germline V gene lookup returns CDR1 SNHLY and CDR2 FYNNEI. This CDR3 has 14 amino acids. Trimming left V 9 bases short and J 6 bases short, with 18 bases between. CDR3 region: CARTWSRRGNEQFF. CDR3 nucleotide sequence: TGTGCCAGGACTTGGTCGAGAAGGGGCAATGAGCAGTTCTTC.

The chain couples TRBV4-2 to TRBJ1-3; tentative D call: TRBD1 (6 bases). The CDR3 covers 16 residues. In germline, CDR1 is LGHNA, CDR2 YNFKEQ. Trimming took 1 base from V and 0 from J, leaving 10 bases between them. DNA of the CDR3: TGTGCCAGCAGCCAAGGACAGGCCAGCTCTGGAAACACCATATATTTT. It specifies CASSQGQASSGNTIYF.